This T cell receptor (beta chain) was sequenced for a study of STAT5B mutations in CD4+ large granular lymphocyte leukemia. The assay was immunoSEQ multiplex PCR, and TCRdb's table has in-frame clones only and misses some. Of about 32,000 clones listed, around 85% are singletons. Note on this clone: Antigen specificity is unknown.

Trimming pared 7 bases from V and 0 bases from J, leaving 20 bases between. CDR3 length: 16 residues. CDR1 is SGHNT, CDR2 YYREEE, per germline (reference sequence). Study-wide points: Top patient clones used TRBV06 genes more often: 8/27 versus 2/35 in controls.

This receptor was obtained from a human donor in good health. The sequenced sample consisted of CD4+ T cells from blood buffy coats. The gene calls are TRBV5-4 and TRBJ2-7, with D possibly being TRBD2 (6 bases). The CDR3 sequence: CASAPGGSRSSYEQYF. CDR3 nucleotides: TGTGCCAGCGCTCCTGGGGGGAGCCGTAGCTCCTACGAGCAGTACTTC.